This T cell receptor beta chain was recorded in a study of shared clonotypes between healthy human individuals. Assay used: immunoSEQ multiplex PCR; TCRdb lists only in-frame clones, some missing. Seen here are over a million clones, more than 75% observed once, and the top ten hold around 0.6%. CDR1 is MNHEY and CDR2 is SVGAGI in the germline V gene. V trimming: 5 bases; J trimming: 7 bases; junction bases outside the gene matches: 6. The CDR3 is made up of 14 amino acids. This TCR came from a man younger than 35 in good health. Some clones in this sample may be carry-over from other donors' samples. The V and J genes are TRBV6-5 and TRBJ1-2; TRBD1 agrees at 11 bases. The material sequenced was memory CD4+ T cells from PBMCs. Subset defined: CD45RA-negative fraction. CDR3 in DNA: TGTGCCAGCAGTAAGGACAGGGGGCGAGGTGGCTACACCTTC. Translation gives CASSKDRGRGGYTF.